The 3 T cell receptor beta chains presented below share a single source sample, sequenced in a study of blood T cell repertoires in COVID-19 (dated by TCRdb to 2019 to 2021). Preparation of the library involved the immunoSEQ multiplex PCR assay. Not all clones reach the TCRdb copy of this immuneACCESS table, which keeps in-frame sequences only. Checked studies attribute under half of the gap to unresolved V genes and leave the rest unexplained. This sample lists tens of thousands of clones; 89% were detected once. Of the sample, roughly 9.6% is held by the ten largest clones. Specimen: peripheral blood. Every receptor here comes from an elderly man with acute or convalescent COVID-19.

This chain links TRBV11-2 with TRBJ2-1; D remains ambiguous. CDR1 and CDR2 (germline): SGHAT, FQNNGV. This CDR3 contains 15 residues. Deletions cut 1 base from V and 4 bases from J, with 11 bases between. CDR3 sequence: CASSLGGVKYNEQFF. CDR3 nucleotides: TGTGCCAGCAGCTTAGGAGGCGTTAAATACAATGAGCAGTTCTTC.

This clone turned up a few times. The chain links TRBV3-1 (or the pseudogene TRBV3-2) to TRBJ1-6; D not certain. In germline, CDR1 is LGHDT, CDR2 YNNKEL (reference sequence). CDR3 length: 13 residues. The V end was cut by 0 bases, the J end by 14 bases, with 11 bases between. CDR3 in amino acids: CASSQDGGSALHF. Here the CDR3 DNA reads TGTGCCAGCAGCCAAGATGGCGGTTCGGCCCTCCACTTT.

The genes are TRBV6-5 and TRBJ1-1, with D possibly TRBD1 on 5 matching bases. The CDR3 is 12 amino acids. The germline V and J ends were trimmed by 10 bases and 4 bases, with 13 bases remaining between them. Germline V CDR1 and CDR2: MNHEY, SVGAGI. The CDR3 loop is CATSYRTTEAFF. In nucleotides, the CDR3 is TGTGCCACTTCGTACAGGACCACTGAAGCTTTCTTT.